The clone carrying this T cell receptor (beta chain) was seen more than once but under ten times. Treatment of the sample: some 20 received Ad26.COV2.S at low or high dose, single or two shots; about 5 received placebo; per-sample allocation not given. The samples date from day 63 after the first vaccine or placebo injection. The assay was immunoSEQ multiplex PCR, and TCRdb's table has in-frame clones only and misses some. The sample has hundreds of thousands of clones, roughly 90% seen once. This entry comes from a study of Ad26.COV2.S vaccination and SARS-CoV-2 variants. The CDR3 runs 13 residues. The germline CDR1 and CDR2 sequences are SGHDT and YYEEEE. V lost 3 bases, J lost 3 bases, and 10 bases lay in between.

The rearrangement joins TRBV5-6 to TRBJ2-7, with D unclear. This TCR was sampled from a person between 18 and 59 years old who received the Ad26.COV2.S COVID-19 vaccine or a placebo. Source: peripheral blood, taken in a trial of Ad26.COV2.S vaccine versus placebo. In nucleotides, the CDR3 is TGTGCCAGCAGCTCGCTAAACAGCTACGAGCAGTACTTC. It is translated as CASSSLNSYEQYF.